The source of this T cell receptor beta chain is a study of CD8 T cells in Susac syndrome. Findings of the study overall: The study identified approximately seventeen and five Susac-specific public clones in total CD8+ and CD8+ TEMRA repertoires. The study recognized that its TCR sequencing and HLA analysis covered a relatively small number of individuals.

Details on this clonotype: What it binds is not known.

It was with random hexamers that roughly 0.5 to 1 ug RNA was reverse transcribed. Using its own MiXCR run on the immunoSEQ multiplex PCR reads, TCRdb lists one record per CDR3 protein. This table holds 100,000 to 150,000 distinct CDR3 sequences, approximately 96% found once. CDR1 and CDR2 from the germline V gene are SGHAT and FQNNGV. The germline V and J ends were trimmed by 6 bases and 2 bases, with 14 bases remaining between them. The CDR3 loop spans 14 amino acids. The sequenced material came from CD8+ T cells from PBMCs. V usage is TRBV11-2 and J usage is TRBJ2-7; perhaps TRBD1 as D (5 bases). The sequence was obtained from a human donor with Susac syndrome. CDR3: CASRPINRTYEQYF. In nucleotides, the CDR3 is TGTGCCAGCAGACCGATAAACAGGACCTACGAGCAGTACTTC. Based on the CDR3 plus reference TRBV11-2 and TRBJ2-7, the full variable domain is EAGVAQSPRYKIIEKRQSVAFWCNPISGHATLYWYQQILGQGPKLLIQFQNNGVVDDSQLPKDRFSAERLKGVDSTLKIQPAKLEDSAVYLCASRPINRTYEQYFGPGTRLTVT.